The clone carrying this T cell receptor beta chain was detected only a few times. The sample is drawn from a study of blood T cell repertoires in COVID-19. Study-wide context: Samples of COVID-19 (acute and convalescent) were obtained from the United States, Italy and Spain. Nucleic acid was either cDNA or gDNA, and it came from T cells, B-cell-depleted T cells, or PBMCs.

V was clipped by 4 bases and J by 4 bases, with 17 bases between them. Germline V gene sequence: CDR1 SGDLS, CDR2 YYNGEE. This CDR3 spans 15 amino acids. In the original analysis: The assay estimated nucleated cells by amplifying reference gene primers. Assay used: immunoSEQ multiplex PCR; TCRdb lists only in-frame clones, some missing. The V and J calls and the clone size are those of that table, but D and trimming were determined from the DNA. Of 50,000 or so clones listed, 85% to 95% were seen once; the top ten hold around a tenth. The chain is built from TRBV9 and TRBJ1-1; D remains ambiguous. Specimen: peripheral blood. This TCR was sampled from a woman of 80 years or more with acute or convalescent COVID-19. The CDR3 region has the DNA TGTGCCAGCAGCAATAGGAGGAGGCACACCACTGAAGCTTTCTTT. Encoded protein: CASSNRRRHTTEAFF.